These 25 T cell receptor beta chains share one sample of origin, sequenced in a study of neurological immune-mediated disorders. Regarding time point: technical triplicate 3. TCRdb re-called the 5' RACE reads through MiXCR, storing one row per CDR3 protein. The table includes about 44,000 distinct CDR3 sequences, under 25% detected once. The sequencing sample was made of PBMCs. The receptors shown here come from a man between 60 and 75 years old with HTLV-1-associated myelopathy (HAM/TSP).

As regards this clonotype: This may be a read error, as it is one base from a much larger clone. The gene calls are TRBV7-2 and TRBJ2-3, with D possibly matching TRBD2 (5 bases). This CDR3 contains 15 residues. The germline V gene encodes CDR1 SGHTA and CDR2 FQGNSA. V lost 7 bases to trimming and J lost 4 bases, with 18 bases between them. CDR3 amino acids: CASTPEGLAPDTQYF. The CDR3 nucleotides are TGTGCCAGCACCCCCGAGGGCCTAGCTCCAGATACGCAGTATTTT.

This clonotype was found many times. The rearrangement links TRBV7-3 to TRBJ1-1, with 8 positions matching TRBD1. Germline V gives CDR1 SGHTA, CDR2 FQGTGA. The trim removed 3 bases at V and 4 bases at J, leaving 1 base unmatched. The CDR3 consists of 13 residues. The chain's CDR3 is CASSLTGATEAFF. For the CDR3, the DNA is TGTGCCAGCAGCTTGACAGGGGCCACTGAAGCTTTCTTT.

This clonotype has more than one count but fewer than ten. V and J are TRBV20-1 and TRBJ2-3, with D perhaps TRBD1 (6 bases). V lost 5 bases to trimming and J lost 6 bases, with 18 bases between them. The CDR3 runs to 14 residues. Germline loops: CDR1 DFQATT, CDR2 SNEGSKA (reference sequence). Here the CDR3 reads CSALGGQGMDTQYF. CDR3 in DNA: TGCAGTGCTCTAGGTGGCCAGGGGATGGATACGCAGTATTTT.

There are many counts of this clonotype. The rearrangement joins TRBV6-8 to TRBJ2-1; D remains unclear. The V and J ends lost 8 bases and 3 bases respectively, with 8 bases between them. CDR1 and CDR2 (germline): MNHGY, SAAAGT. CDR3 length: 12 amino acids. For the CDR3, the DNA is TGTGCCAGCCCTCAGGACTACAATGAGCAGTTCTTC. Translating it yields CASPQDYNEQFF.

This clonotype was counted between two and nine times. The chain couples TRBV7-6 to TRBJ2-3, with D possibly TRBD2 on 5 matching bases. The CDR3 length is 14 residues. The germline V gene has CDR1 SGHVS and CDR2 FNYEAQ. Trimming shortened V by 1 base and J by 2 bases, and 7 bases separated the two germline ends. DNA of the CDR3: TGTGCCAGCAGCTTAGTGGGAGACACAGATACGCAGTATTTT. Its protein product is CASSLVGDTDTQYF.

This clonotype showed up many times. J is TRBJ2-7 and V is TRBV7-3; D is ambiguous. The V and J ends lost 4 bases and 0 bases respectively, with 1 base between them. The germline CDR1 and CDR2 sequences are SGHTA and FQGTGA. The CDR3 is made up of 11 amino acids. CDR3 coding DNA: TGTGCCAGCAGCTGCTCCTACGAGCAGTACTTC. This encodes CASSCSYEQYF.

This clonotype was seen a handful of times. V gene TRBV10-3 combines with J gene TRBJ2-3; D is ambiguous. CDR3 length: 12 amino acids. V was clipped by 6 bases and J by 2 bases, with 6 bases between them. CDR1 ENHRY and CDR2 SYGVKD come from the germline V gene. The CDR3, as DNA: TGTGCCATCAGGGATTACACAGATACGCAGTATTTT. It codes for CAIRDYTDTQYF.

This clonotype was picked up many times. The V and J genes are TRBV18 and TRBJ1-5; 8 bases match TRBD1. The CDR3 is made up of 15 amino acids. Trimming at V came to 1 base and at J to 7 bases, leaving 6 bases not matched to a gene. Germline CDR1 is KGHSH and CDR2 is LQKENI. CDR3 amino acids: CASSPQDRDVQPQHF. The DNA for the CDR3 is TGTGCCAGCTCACCACAGGACAGGGACGTCCAGCCCCAGCATTTT.

The chain employs TRBV12-3 or TRBV12-4 and TRBJ2-3; D is possibly TRBD1 (5 bases). This CDR3 has 14 residues. The V and J ends lost 7 bases and 4 bases respectively, with 15 bases between them. CDR3 sequence (DNA): TGTGCCAGCACTGCCAGGGATATAGCAGATACGCAGTATTTT. It encodes CASTARDIADTQYF.

This clonotype was picked up many times. V is TRBV5-6 and J is TRBJ2-5; 7 nucleotides match TRBD1. Germline lookup yields CDR1 SGHDT and CDR2 YYEEEE. The CDR3 is 12 amino acids. Germline trimming cut 0 bases from V and 7 bases from J; bases unmatched to any gene: 0. The CDR3 loop reads CASSLGQGTQYF. The CDR3 nucleotides are TGTGCCAGCAGCTTGGGACAGGGGACCCAGTACTTC. The full variable domain, with the rest looked up from reference TRBV5-6 and TRBJ2-5, is DAGVTQSPTHLIKTRGQQVTLRCSPKSGHDTVSWYQQALGQGPQFIFQYYEEEERQRGNFPDRFSGHQFPNYSSELNVNALLLGDSALYLCASSLGQGTQYFGPGTRLLVL.

This clonotype is labeled medium-sized. This chain's CDR3 is CASSSSGTSGANNEQFF. The CDR3, as DNA: TGCGCCAGCAGCTCGTCCGGGACTAGCGGAGCAAACAATGAGCAGTTCTTC. This chain uses TRBV5-1 with TRBJ2-1; 11 bases align to TRBD2. V shed 3 bases and J 5 bases; nucleotides not matched to a gene: 10. This CDR3 spans 17 amino acids. Germline V gene sequence: CDR1 SGHRS, CDR2 YFSETQ.

This clonotype was counted ten times or more. V gene TRBV20-1 combines with J gene TRBJ2-1, with 10 bases matching TRBD2. This CDR3 comprises 14 residues. V lost 2 bases to trimming and J lost 6 bases; unmatched junction nucleotides: 4. The V gene's germline CDR1 is DFQATT and CDR2 SNEGSKA (reference sequence). CDR3 region: CSARLLAGVNEQFF. CDR3 coding DNA: TGCAGTGCTAGATTGCTAGCGGGGGTCAATGAGCAGTTCTTC.

This clonotype occurred many times. V and J are TRBV20-1 and TRBJ2-7; 13 bases line up with TRBD2. With V trimmed by 6 bases and J by 2 bases, 4 bases remained unmatched. The length of the CDR3 is 14 residues. Germline CDR1 reads DFQATT; CDR2 reads SNEGSKA (reference sequence). The CDR3 DNA follows: TGCAGTGCAACTAGCGGGAGGGGGCCCTACGAGCAGTACTTC. This encodes CSATSGRGPYEQYF.

This clonotype was detected many times. The chain is built from TRBV5-1 and TRBJ2-7; 7 bases align to TRBD2. Trimming removed 1 base from V and 4 bases from J; junction bases left unmatched: 8. Germline V gene sequence: CDR1 SGHRS, CDR2 YFSETQ. The CDR3 spans 15 residues. CDR3 residues: CASSLLGGGLYEQYF. The CDR3 coding sequence is TGCGCCAGCAGCTTGTTAGGCGGGGGACTTTACGAGCAGTACTTC.

The chain couples TRBV20-1 to TRBJ2-3; D is ambiguous. Trimming stripped 4 bases from V and 2 bases from J, with 10 bases between. Germline V gene data show CDR1 as DFQATT and CDR2 as SNEGSKA (reference sequence). The CDR3 runs 13 residues. Here the CDR3 DNA reads TGCAGTGCTATACCTGGGGACACAGATACGCAGTATTTT. The encoded protein is CSAIPGDTDTQYF.

This clonotype was picked up many times. The rearrangement joins TRBV5-5 to TRBJ1-4; weak D call: TRBD1 (6 bases). The CDR3 covers 15 residues. Germline values: CDR1 SGHKS, CDR2 YYEKEE (reference sequence). V gave up 2 bases and J gave up 6 bases, with 14 bases separating them. For the CDR3, the DNA is TGTGCCAGCAGCTTCCCAGGGGCTGGGTATGAAAAACTGTTTTTT. Its protein is CASSFPGAGYEKLFF.

The sample holds many counts of this clonotype. V usage is TRBV5-1 and J usage is TRBJ2-7, with 7 positions matching TRBD2. The CDR3 has 14 amino acids. CDR1 SGHRS and CDR2 YFSETQ come from the germline V gene. J was trimmed by 6 bases and V by 4 bases; bases with no gene match: 10. CDR3 coding DNA: TGCGCCAGCAGCCAAGGACTAGAGACGGGCGAGCAGTACTTC. It yields the protein CASSQGLETGEQYF.

This clonotype was counted between two and nine times. The V gene is TRBV2, the J gene TRBJ2-1, with 14 nucleotides matching TRBD2. CDR3 length equals 20 residues. Per germline, CDR1 SNHLY and CDR2 FYNNEI. With V trimmed by 5 bases and J by 6 bases, 18 bases remained unmatched. Here the CDR3 reads CASSFRGLAGALPQPNEQFF. CDR3 nucleotide sequence: TGTGCCAGCAGTTTTCGGGGACTAGCGGGAGCTCTCCCTCAACCCAATGAGCAGTTCTTC.

This clonotype occurred many times. The junction does not match germline at one end; this may be a read error. The chain joins TRBV20-1 to TRBJ2-4, with D maybe TRBD2 (7 bases). The germline CDR1 and CDR2 sequences are DFQATT and SNEGSKA (reference sequence). The CDR3 sequence is 12 residues long. CDR3 sequence: CSAGGDKPSPTF. For the CDR3, the DNA is TGCAGTGCTGGGGGGGACAAACCTTCTCCCACATTC.

This clonotype was found many times. The chain joins TRBV2 to TRBJ2-3; D not resolved. CDR3 length: 13 amino acids. The V gene lost 5 bases and the J gene lost 3 bases, with 9 bases spanning the gap. Looked up from germline, CDR1 is SNHLY and CDR2 is FYNNEI. Here the CDR3 reads CASSSVITDTQYF. The CDR3 DNA reads as TGTGCCAGCAGTTCGGTCATTACAGATACGCAGTATTTT.

This clonotype was counted at least ten times. The chain combines TRBV4-2 with TRBJ2-1; the D gene is possibly TRBD2 (5 bases). Trimming shortened V by 4 bases and J by 6 bases, and 22 bases separated the two germline ends. The CDR3 sequence is 17 residues long. CDR1 and CDR2 from the germline V gene are LGHNA and YNFKEQ. CDR3 nucleotide sequence: TGTGCCAGCAGCCTTTTCGAGGACTTGGGCGGGCCCAATGAGCAGTTCTTC. This codes for CASSLFEDLGGPNEQFF.

This clonotype was detected only a few times. The V call is TRBV18, the J call TRBJ2-6; a possible D gene is TRBD1 (5 bases). CDR1 and CDR2 from the germline V gene are KGHSH and LQKENI. V was cut by 3 bases and J by 0 bases, with 15 bases left in between. This CDR3 has 18 amino acids. CDR3 residues: CASSPATVTNSGANVLTF. CDR3 bases: TGTGCCAGCTCACCTGCGACAGTGACCAACTCTGGGGCCAACGTCCTGACTTTC.

J is TRBJ2-7 and V is TRBV11-2, with TRBD2 identical over 12 bases. This CDR3 contains 14 residues. The germline CDR1 and CDR2 sequences are SGHAT and FQNNGV. Trimming cost V 5 bases and J 2 bases; bases outside gene matches: 1. The CDR3 nucleotides read TGTGCCAGCAGCCTAGCGGGAGGGCCCTACGAGCAGTACTTC. Translated: CASSLAGGPYEQYF.

This clonotype was detected ten times or more. This chain links TRBV2 with TRBJ2-5; D unresolved. Germline CDR1 SNHLY, CDR2 FYNNEI. Trimming took off 6 bases at V and 7 bases at J, with 15 bases between the two ends. The CDR3 has 13 amino acids. The CDR3: CASSAQEWGTQYF. Written as DNA, the CDR3 is TGTGCCAGCAGCGCCCAGGAATGGGGGACCCAGTACTTC.

This clonotype was picked up many times. The rearrangement uses TRBV28 and TRBJ2-1; 9 bases align to TRBD1. Losses at the gene ends were 8 bases for V and 8 bases for J; bases not matched to a gene: 7. Germline CDR1 is MDHEN and CDR2 is SYDVKM. The CDR3 extends over 13 amino acids. As DNA, the CDR3 is TGTGCCAGCTGGGACAGGGATCTTGATGAGCAGTTCTTC. Translating gives CASWDRDLDEQFF.